A selection of T cell receptor beta chains follows, all from one sample in a study of T cell responses to AZD1222 COVID-19 vaccine. Profiling relied on immunoSEQ multiplex PCR, and the TCRdb table lists in-frame clones only, not all of them. The sample consists of about 160,000 clones, around 94% of them appearing once. The material sequenced was peripheral blood, taken on day 0 of AZD1222 vaccination. The receptors were gathered from an adult in good health. Both conserved end residues are part of each CDR3. The D gene is left open where the match is weak. A row's size may be missing; if present it is once, few, many or a size class.

size	D	V	J	DNA	CDR3
NA	NA	TRBV11-2	TRBJ2-3	TGTGCCAGCAGCTTAGTCACCAGGGGGGGCACAGATACGCAGTATTTT	CASSLVTRGGTDTQYF
NA	NA	TRBV5-5	TRBJ1-2	TGTGCCAGCAGCTTGTTGGTGGGCTACACCTTC	CASSLLVGYTF
NA	TRBD2	TRBV6-4	TRBJ2-2	TGTGCCAGCAGTGACAGCTCCACCTTAGCGGGAGCGAACACCGGGGAGCTGTTTTTT	CASSDSSTLAGANTGELFF
once	NA	TRBV3-1/TRBV3-2	TRBJ1-1	TGTGCCAGCAGCCAAGATATATGGGGCGGTACTGAAGCTTTCTTT	CASSQDIWGGTEAFF
NA	NA	TRBV6-5	TRBJ1-6	TGTGCCAGCAGTTACTTCGACAGCTCCTATAATTCACCCCTCCACTTT	CASSYFDSSYNSPLHF
NA	NA	TRBV29-1	TRBJ2-1	TGCAGCAGTTTATCAGGCTACAATGAGCAGTTCTTC	CSSLSGYNEQFF
NA	NA	TRBV12-5	TRBJ1-4	TGTGCTAGTGCCCCGGGGGTACCTGAAAAACTGTTTTTT	CASAPGVPEKLFF
few	NA	TRBV3-1/TRBV3-2	TRBJ1-6	TGTGCCAGCAGCCAACCCATCCGCACACTGGGTTCACCCCTCCACTTT	CASSQPIRTLGSPLHF
NA	NA	TRBV5-6	TRBJ2-1	TGTGCCAGCAGCTTGGCCATGGGGCTTACAATCAATGAGCAGTTCTTC	CASSLAMGLTINEQFF
NA	TRBD1	TRBV3-1/TRBV3-2	TRBJ1-6	TGTGCCAGCAGCCAAGGGACAGGGAACCGACTAAATTCACCCCTCCACTTT	CASSQGTGNRLNSPLHF
NA	NA	TRBV7-6	TRBJ1-2	TGTGCCAGCAGCTTTCTCGTGAGGGATGGCTACACCTTC	CASSFLVRDGYTF
NA	TRBD2	TRBV3-1/TRBV3-2	TRBJ2-3	TGTGCCAGCAGCCCGGGCGCGGGGCTAGCGGGAGCGGATAGCACAGATACGCAGTATTTT	CASSPGAGLAGADSTDTQYF
NA	TRBD1	TRBV5-1	TRBJ2-2	TGCGCCAGCAGCTTGGTCCGGACAGGGTTTCCCGGGGAGCTGTTTTTT	CASSLVRTGFPGELFF
once	TRBD1	TRBV19	TRBJ2-2	TGTGCCAGTAGTATCGACAGGGGGCACCCAGCCGGGGAGCTGTTTTTT	CASSIDRGHPAGELFF
few	NA	TRBV5-1	TRBJ1-4	TGCGCCAGGACCTGTGAGGGCACTAATGAAAAACTGTTTTTT	CARTCEGTNEKLFF
NA	TRBD1	TRBV3-1/TRBV3-2	TRBJ2-3	TGTGCCAGCAGCACCCGCCGGGACAGGGGTTTCGCAGATACGCAGTATTTT	CASSTRRDRGFADTQYF
once	NA	TRBV2	TRBJ1-5	TGTGCCAGCAGAGAAGGGGATCAGCCCCAGCATTTT	CASREGDQPQHF
NA	TRBD2	TRBV5-1	TRBJ2-1	TGCGCCAGCAGCTTGGCCCTAGCGGGGGGGCCGAGGGTAGATGAGCAGTTCTTC	CASSLALAGGPRVDEQFF
NA	NA	TRBV12-5	TRBJ1-1	TGTGCTAGTGGTTTGGTACGGCTAGGATGGACTGAAGCTTTCTTT	CASGLVRLGWTEAFF
NA	NA	TRBV10-1	TRBJ2-5	TGCGCCGTCTGGACCCTTGGGGTACAAGAGACCCAGTACTTC	CAVWTLGVQETQYF
NA	TRBD2	TRBV5-1	TRBJ2-3	TGCGCCAGCAGCTACTGGGACTACCCCGGCACAGATACGCAGTATTTT	CASSYWDYPGTDTQYF
NA	TRBD1	TRBV6-5	TRBJ1-2	TGTGCCAGCAGAGGGGGACAGCCTAACTATGGCTACACCTTC	CASRGGQPNYGYTF
NA	NA	TRBV29-1	TRBJ2-1	TGCAGCGTTGTGGTTGTACAGGGATACAATGAGCAGTTCTTC	CSVVVVQGYNEQFF
NA	NA	TRBV18	TRBJ1-2	TGTGCCAGCTCACCAAATCAGGGGTTGAGCTATGGCTACACCTTC	CASSPNQGLSYGYTF
NA	NA	TRBV19	TRBJ1-2	TGTGCCAGTAGTCCCCCGGCCAGAAACTATGGCTACACCTTC	CASSPPARNYGYTF
NA	NA	TRBV21-1	TRBJ1-1	TGTGCCAGCACCGAGGGGGGGGTGGACACTGAAGCTTTCTTT	CASTEGGVDTEAFF
NA	NA	TRBV11-3	TRBJ1-4	TGTGCCAGCAGCTCCCAAGTTGACGGGGATGAAAAACTGTTTTTT	CASSSQVDGDEKLFF
few	NA	TRBV3-1/TRBV3-2	TRBJ2-2	TGTGCCAGCAGCCCACGGTCGACTGGGGCCATCGGGGAGCTGTTTTTT	CASSPRSTGAIGELFF
NA	NA	TRBV27	TRBJ2-1	TGTGCCAGCAGTTTATCTCGGAATCAGCAGTTCTTC	CASSLSRNQQFF
NA	NA	TRBV5-1	TRBJ1-1	TGCGCCAGCAGCTTGGTTTTGAACACTGAAGCTTTCTTT	CASSLVLNTEAFF
once	TRBD2	TRBV18	TRBJ2-5	TGTGCCAGCTCACCACCCCTAGCGGCGAGGTACCAAGAGACCCAGTACTTC	CASSPPLAARYQETQYF
NA	NA	TRBV15	TRBJ2-6	TGTGCCACCAGCAGAGACAGGGCTGGGGCCAACGTCCTGACTTTC	CATSRDRAGANVLTF
NA	NA	TRBV6-6	TRBJ2-2	TGTGCCAGCAGTTACTTGAACACCGGGGAGCTGTTTTTT	CASSYLNTGELFF
NA	NA	TRBV7-9	TRBJ2-2	TGTGCCAGCAGCTTAGCGGTACAGGGCCACGGGGAGCTGTTTTTT	CASSLAVQGHGELFF
NA	NA	TRBV7-2	TRBJ2-2	TGTGCCAGCAGCCTAACCTCCGGGGGAGGCACCGGGGAGCTGTTTTTT	CASSLTSGGGTGELFF
NA	NA	TRBV28	TRBJ1-5	TGTGCCAGCCTGGGACGGACAACGAATCAGCCCCAGCATTTT	CASLGRTTNQPQHF
NA	NA	TRBV5-5	TRBJ1-1	TGTGCCAGCAGCCGCCAGAGGGTAAACACTGAAGCTTTCTTT	CASSRQRVNTEAFF
NA	TRBD1	TRBV10-3	TRBJ1-5	TGTGCCATCAGTGAGAACAGGGGGAACAATCAGCCCCAGCATTTT	CAISENRGNNQPQHF
NA	TRBD1	TRBV9	TRBJ2-4	TGTGCCAGCAGCGTACAGATAAGACAGGGGGCAATTGGCAAAAACATTCAGTACTTC	CASSVQIRQGAIGKNIQYF
few	TRBD1	TRBV2	TRBJ1-5	TGTGCCAGCAGTGTCCAGGGGGACAATCAGCCCCAGCATTTT	CASSVQGDNQPQHF
NA	NA	TRBV10-1	TRBJ2-2	TGCGCCAGCAGTGGAGGCCAGAACACCGGGGAGCTGTTTTTT	CASSGGQNTGELFF
once	TRBD2	TRBV7-2	TRBJ2-5	TGTGCCAGCAGCTTAGGGTCTAGCGGGAGGGCTGGAGAGACCCAGTACTTC	CASSLGSSGRAGETQYF
NA	NA	TRBV5-4	TRBJ2-2	TGTGCCAGCAGCTTGGGTCAGGGAAGAAACACCGGGGAGCTGTTTTTT	CASSLGQGRNTGELFF
NA	TRBD1	TRBV11-2	TRBJ2-1	TGTGCCAGCAGCAAAGGACAGGGCCCCTACAATGAGCAGTTCTTC	CASSKGQGPYNEQFF
NA	TRBD1	TRBV4-3	TRBJ1-2	TGCGCCAGCAGACCAGGCTCCGGGACAGGGCTTAACTATGGCTACACCTTC	CASRPGSGTGLNYGYTF
NA	NA	TRBV6-5	TRBJ1-1	TGTGCCAGCAGTTACTCTGATCGGTTTACTGAAGCTTTCTTT	CASSYSDRFTEAFF
NA	NA	TRBV6-6	TRBJ2-2	TGTGCCAGCCGGGGACCCGACACCGGGGAGCTGTTTTTT	CASRGPDTGELFF
NA	NA	TRBV9	TRBJ2-1	TGTGCCAGCAGCGTAGAACCCTCACAGCACAATGAGCAGTTCTTC	CASSVEPSQHNEQFF
NA	NA	TRBV19	TRBJ1-5	TGTGCCAGTAGTATTACAGGGTATCAGCCCCAGCATTTT	CASSITGYQPQHF
once	NA	TRBV7-3	TRBJ2-1	TGTGCCAGCAGCCGAATCGGGACCTACAATGAGCAGTTCTTC	CASSRIGTYNEQFF
NA	NA	TRBV19	TRBJ1-4	TGTGCCACCAAGCCCCCTGGCCGCGGCTTAGCTAATGAAAAACTGTTTTTT	CATKPPGRGLANEKLFF
NA	TRBD2	TRBV19	TRBJ2-1	TGTGCCAGTAGTCCAACTAGCGGGAGTCATGAGCAGTTCTTC	CASSPTSGSHEQFF
NA	TRBD1	TRBV6-6	TRBJ1-5	TGTGCCAGCCGCCCAGGGGGAGATCAGCCCCAGCATTTT	CASRPGGDQPQHF